Below are 32 T cell receptor beta chains sequenced from a single sample in a study of blood T cell repertoires in COVID-19 (dated by TCRdb to 2018 to 2020). The method was the immunoSEQ multiplex PCR assay. Imported from immuneACCESS, the table was reduced by TCRdb to in-frame sequences with V and J called. These copies leave out some clones; in studies compared against another copy, an unresolved V gene accounts for under half, and the cause of the remainder is not known. Here the sample has 220,000 or so clones; 84% occur a single time. The top ten constitute 6.8% of the sample. The source material was PBMCs or T cells enriched from blood (not recorded which). The receptors originated from a woman in her 40s who had recovered from COVID-19.

V is TRBV28 and J is TRBJ1-1, with 8 bases that match TRBD1. Per the germline V gene, CDR1 is MDHEN and CDR2 is SYDVKM. The J segment lost 5 bases and the V segment lost 5 bases, leaving 4 bases of the junction unmatched. The CDR3 extends over 13 amino acids. The CDR3 region has the DNA TGTGCCAGCAGTCAGGGGGCGCGGACTGAAGCTTTCTTT. Residues: CASSQGARTEAFF. Variable domain in full (rest from reference TRBV28 and TRBJ1-1): DVKVTQSSRYLVKRTGEKVFLECVQDMDHENMFWYRQDPGLGLRLIYFSYDVKMKEKGDIPEGYSVSREKKERFSLILESASTNQTSMYLCASSQGARTEAFFGQGTRLTVV.

This clone appeared a few times. This rearrangement joins TRBV7-9 to TRBJ1-1; no reliable D call. This CDR3 region has 12 residues. CDR1 and CDR2 (germline): SEHNR, FQNEAQ (reference sequence). Trimming removed 1 base at V and 4 bases at J, with 4 bases between. The CDR3 DNA is TGTGCCAGCAGCTTAGACAGCACTGAAGCTTTCTTT. Residues: CASSLDSTEAFF.

This chain connects TRBV28 to TRBJ1-5, with D possibly matching TRBD1 (5 bases). The germline V gene encodes CDR1 MDHEN and CDR2 SYDVKM. V gave up 7 bases and J gave up 6 bases, with 16 bases separating them. The CDR3 is 14 amino acids. CDR3 in DNA: TGTGCCAGCAATCTGGGGGGAGGTGGTCAGCCCCAGCATTTT. It specifies CASNLGGGGQPQHF.

V and J are TRBV7-2 and TRBJ1-3, with D possibly being TRBD1 (6 bases). The CDR3 consists of 16 residues. Germline V gene lookup returns CDR1 SGHTA and CDR2 FQGNSA. The ends were cut back, 5 bases at V and 5 bases at J, with 19 bases in the middle. The CDR3 loop is CASSKDRDTFRNTIYF. As DNA, the CDR3 is TGTGCCAGCAGCAAAGACCGGGACACCTTCAGAAACACCATATATTTT.

The CDR3 reads CASSLTGQNQPQHF. The CDR3 nucleotides read TGTGCCAGCAGCTTGACAGGGCAAAATCAGCCCCAGCATTTT. The chain joins TRBV7-2 to TRBJ1-5, with 7 bases that match TRBD1. V gave up 3 bases and J gave up 4 bases; unmatched junction bases: 3. CDR3 size: 14 residues. Germline V gene data show CDR1 as SGHTA and CDR2 as FQGNSA.

The chain couples TRBV2 to TRBJ2-7, with 11 bases fitting TRBD1. In germline, CDR1 is SNHLY, CDR2 FYNNEI. This CDR3 has 14 amino acids. J gave up 4 bases and V 7 bases, and 6 bases lay outside the gene matches. The CDR3 DNA reads TGTGCCAGCAATCTCGGGACAGGGGGATACGAGCAGTACTTC. It specifies CASNLGTGGYEQYF.

The chain combines TRBV7-9 with TRBJ1-2, with 7 nucleotides matching TRBD1. Germline V gene sequence: CDR1 SEHNR, CDR2 FQNEAQ (reference sequence). The length of the CDR3 is 14 residues. V trimming: 0 bases; J trimming: 4 bases; junction bases outside the gene matches: 2. CDR3 residues: CASSLAGGVYGYTF. CDR3 sequence (DNA): TGTGCCAGCAGCTTAGCAGGGGGCGTCTATGGCTACACCTTC.

The V call is TRBV5-1, the J call TRBJ1-2; D unresolved. In germline, CDR1 is SGHRS, CDR2 YFSETQ. Trimming took off 0 bases at V and 6 bases at J, with 12 bases between the two ends. The CDR3 has 14 amino acids. The CDR3 loop reads CASSLAWGANGYTF. The CDR3 DNA reads as TGCGCCAGCAGCTTGGCTTGGGGAGCAAATGGCTACACCTTC.

CDR3: CASSLATGGAYNEQFF. The DNA for the CDR3 is TGTGCCAGCAGCTTGGCGACAGGGGGCGCATACAATGAGCAGTTCTTC. The chain links TRBV5-4 to TRBJ2-1, with TRBD1 matching 10 bases. The CDR3 consists of 16 residues. The germline V gene has CDR1 SGHNT and CDR2 YYREEE (reference sequence). V dropped 0 bases and J dropped 4; count of bases not matched to a gene: 4.

This clone was recorded only once. The V and J genes are TRBV13 and TRBJ1-1; a possible D gene is TRBD1 (6 bases). CDR3 length equals 14 residues. V was trimmed by 5 bases and J by 0 bases, leaving 10 bases between them. Per the germline V gene, CDR1 is PRHDT and CDR2 is FYEKMQ (reference sequence). CDR3 amino acids: CASSPWTVNTEAFF. CDR3 nucleotides: TGTGCCAGCAGCCCGTGGACAGTGAACACTGAAGCTTTCTTT.

This chain links TRBV11-3 with TRBJ2-3, with no clear D. Trimming stripped 5 bases from V and 2 bases from J, with 8 bases between. This CDR3 is built from 13 residues. Germline V gene data show CDR1 as SGHNT and CDR2 as YENEEA. CDR3 sequence (DNA): TGTGCCAGCAGCAGGCAGGTCACAGATACGCAGTATTTT. It yields the protein CASSRQVTDTQYF.

This chain joins TRBV19 and TRBJ1-2; no clear D gene. With 3 bases removed from V and 3 bases from J, the gap between germline ends came to 8 bases. This CDR3 has 13 amino acids. Looked up from germline, CDR1 is LNHDA and CDR2 is SQIVND (reference sequence). CDR3 sequence reads: CASSINSYYGYTF. The DNA of the CDR3 is TGTGCCAGTAGTATTAACAGCTACTATGGCTACACCTTC.

The chain uses TRBV25-1 and TRBJ2-6; 7 nucleotides match TRBD1. V lost 5 bases and J lost 2; bases outside the gene matches: 3. This CDR3 spans 15 amino acids. The germline V gene encodes CDR1 MGHDK and CDR2 SYGVNS. The CDR3 here is CASSPTGAGANVLTF. DNA for the CDR3: TGTGCCAGCAGTCCAACAGGGGCTGGGGCCAACGTCCTGACTTTC.

The chain combines TRBV18 with TRBJ2-6; D remains ambiguous. This CDR3 is 15 amino acids long. Germline-derived CDR1 and CDR2 are KGHSH and LQKENI. The V gene lost 2 bases and the J gene lost 0 bases, with 5 bases spanning the gap. CDR3 region: CASSPSYSGANVLTF. CDR3 in DNA: TGTGCCAGCTCACCATCCTACTCTGGGGCCAACGTCCTGACTTTC.

The V and J genes are TRBV7-8 and TRBJ2-1, with a weak D call TRBD1 (6 bases). Trimming pared 6 bases from V and 1 base from J, leaving 10 bases between. The CDR3 runs 14 residues. Germline V gives CDR1 SGHVS, CDR2 FQNEAQ. CDR3 loop: CASSLQGSYNEQFF. The CDR3 DNA reads as TGTGCCAGCAGTCTCCAGGGGTCCTACAATGAGCAGTTCTTC.

This clone was detected only a few times. The chain couples TRBV28 to TRBJ1-5; tentative D call: TRBD1 (6 bases). The CDR3 runs 16 residues. Germline assignment: CDR1 MDHEN and CDR2 SYDVKM. The V end was cut by 6 bases, the J end by 0 bases, with 15 bases between. The CDR3 is CASRGGQVYSNQPQHF. DNA of the CDR3: TGTGCCAGCAGGGGGGGGCAGGTCTATAGCAATCAGCCCCAGCATTTT.

This clone was seen more than once but under ten times. V and J are TRBV7-9 and TRBJ2-4; 8 bases align to TRBD1. V trimming: 4 bases; J trimming: 5 bases; junction bases outside the gene matches: 7. The germline gives CDR1 SEHNR, CDR2 FQNEAQ (reference sequence). The CDR3 runs to 15 residues. The CDR3 reads CASSSSGTGENIQYF. The CDR3 DNA sequence: TGTGCCAGCAGCTCCTCCGGGACAGGAGAAAACATTCAGTACTTC.

The chain joins TRBV28 to TRBJ1-1; possibly TRBD1 for D (6 bases). The CDR3 loop spans 16 amino acids. V lost 2 bases to trimming and J lost 4 bases, with 17 bases between them. Germline CDR1 and CDR2: MDHEN and SYDVKM. This chain's CDR3 is CASSLGAGAWGTEAFF. As DNA, the CDR3 is TGTGCCAGCAGTTTAGGTGCAGGGGCATGGGGCACTGAAGCTTTCTTT.

V usage is TRBV7-2 and J usage is TRBJ2-2; D is perhaps TRBD2 (6 bases). Per the germline V gene, CDR1 is SGHTA and CDR2 is FQGNSA. There are 17 residues in the CDR3. The ends were cut back, 1 base at V and 4 bases at J, with 16 bases in the middle. The CDR3 sequence is CASSLVEVGGGTGELFF. Written as DNA, the CDR3 is TGTGCCAGCAGCTTAGTTGAAGTCGGGGGTGGCACCGGGGAGCTGTTTTTT.

This chain links TRBV19 with TRBJ2-3; the match to TRBD1 covers 7 bases. CDR3 size: 15 residues. Unmatched junction bases numbered 7, after V lost 4 bases and J lost 3 bases. Germline CDR1 LNHDA, CDR2 SQIVND (reference sequence). Here the CDR3 reads CASSTLRDSTDTQYF. CDR3 in DNA: TGTGCCAGTAGTACCCTCCGGGACAGTACAGATACGCAGTATTTT.

The chain is built from TRBV24-1 and TRBJ2-1, with no clear D. Germline V gives CDR1 KGHDR, CDR2 SFDVKD. The V end was cut by 5 bases, the J end by 0 bases, with 10 bases between. This CDR3 contains 15 residues. The DNA for the CDR3 is TGTGCCACCAGTGGCGGAGCGAGCTCCTACAATGAGCAGTTCTTC. It specifies CATSGGASSYNEQFF.

The CDR3 DNA is TGTGCCAGCAGCGTTACCGGACTAGCCTCCAATGAGCAGTTCTTC. Its protein product is CASSVTGLASNEQFF. V is TRBV9 and J is TRBJ2-1; 8 bases match TRBD2. The CDR3 runs to 15 residues. Per germline, CDR1 SGDLS and CDR2 YYNGEE. V shed 2 bases and J 6 bases; nucleotides not matched to a gene: 7. Full variable domain (outside the CDR3, taken from reference TRBV9 and TRBJ2-1): DSGVTQTPKHLITATGQRVTLRCSPRSGDLSVYWYQQSLDQGLQFLIQYYNGEERAKGNILERFSAQQFPDLHSELNLSSLELGDSALYFCASSVTGLASNEQFFGPGTRLTVL.

A remark on this clone: This CDR3 is also generated by other DNA sequences in the sample. This sequence joins TRBV7-2 and TRBJ2-6; 7 nucleotides line up with TRBD1. The CDR3 runs to 16 residues. Germline V CDR1 and CDR2: SGHTA, FQGNSA. With 5 bases clipped from V and 0 bases from J, the junction kept 4 bases outside the gene matches. The CDR3 sequence: CASSLSGGSGANVLTF. CDR3 in DNA: TGTGCCAGCAGCCTTTCAGGGGGCTCTGGGGCCAACGTCCTGACTTTC.

V and J are TRBV30 and TRBJ2-7; D possibly corresponds to TRBD1 (5 bases). The germline gives CDR1 GTSNPN, CDR2 SVGIG (reference sequence). The CDR3 is made up of 10 amino acids. This CDR3 is CALATEQQYF. CDR3 DNA: TGTGCACTTGCGACAGAACAGCAGTACTTC.

The chain links TRBV27 to TRBJ2-7; possibly TRBD2 for D (5 bases). The germline gives CDR1 MNHEY, CDR2 SMNVEV (reference sequence). The CDR3 sequence is 12 residues long. The V and J ends lost 2 bases and 9 bases respectively, with 11 bases between them. CDR3 region: CASSLGLGVQYF. In nucleotides, the CDR3 is TGTGCCAGCAGTTTAGGTCTCGGGGTGCAGTACTTC.

This chain joins TRBV18 and TRBJ2-6; 8 bases agree with TRBD2. Trimming cost V 4 bases and J 2 bases; bases outside gene matches: 10. This CDR3 region has 18 residues. The V gene's germline CDR1 is KGHSH and CDR2 LQKENI. Here the CDR3 reads CASSRAGGGIPGANVLTF. The CDR3 DNA sequence: TGTGCCAGCTCACGCGCGGGGGGCGGAATTCCTGGGGCCAACGTCCTGACTTTC.

The V gene is TRBV2, the J gene TRBJ1-2; D gene uncertain. V dropped 4 bases and J dropped 8 bases, with 17 bases sitting between them. The germline gives CDR1 SNHLY, CDR2 FYNNEI. CDR3 length: 14 amino acids. The DNA for the CDR3 is TGTGCCAGCAGTGCCCGACTCCTTAAGCAGGGCTACACCTTC. It translates to CASSARLLKQGYTF.

V gene TRBV7-2 combines with J gene TRBJ2-7, with D maybe TRBD2 (5 bases). Germline V gives CDR1 SGHTA, CDR2 FQGNSA. Trimming removed 1 base from V and 7 bases from J, with 11 bases in between. This CDR3 is 13 amino acids long. The CDR3 DNA reads as TGTGCCAGCAGCTTAGAGGCCAGAGGGGAGCAGTACGTC. Translation gives CASSLEARGEQYV.

V usage is TRBV5-8 and J usage is TRBJ1-1; the D is unclear. The CDR3 loop spans 14 amino acids. Germline lookup yields CDR1 SGHTS and CDR2 YDEGEE. Trimming cost V 0 bases and J 1 base, with 7 bases left between them. CDR3 sequence reads: CASSLGHPNTEAFF. DNA for the CDR3: TGTGCCAGCAGCTTGGGACACCCGAACACTGAAGCTTTCTTT.

The chain couples TRBV21-1 to TRBJ2-7; TRBD1 is the table's D call and was not checked against the DNA. TRBV21-1 is shown as a pseudogene. This CDR3 is 15 amino acids long. DNA for the CDR3: TGTGCCAGGGGCCACCCCCAGGACAGGGGGCCTCACCAGTACGTC. Translating it yields CARGHPQDRGPHQYV.

The gene calls are TRBV5-4 and TRBJ2-7; TRBD2 agrees at 16 bases. The CDR3 is made up of 15 amino acids. CDR1 is SGHNT, CDR2 YYREEE, per germline (reference sequence). The V and J ends lost 10 bases and 6 bases, in that order; junction bases with no gene match: 10. DNA for the CDR3: TGTGCCCACCTCGGGACTAGCGGGAGGGCACGCGAGCAGTACGTC. This codes for CAHLGTSGRAREQYV.

The chain couples TRBV11-3 to TRBJ2-1; 10 nucleotides line up with TRBD2. Germline CDR1 reads SGHNT; CDR2 reads YENEEA. The J segment lost 8 bases and the V segment lost 1 base, leaving 11 bases of the junction unmatched. CDR3 size: 17 residues. The CDR3 DNA reads as TGTGCCAGCAGCTTAGTCCGTTCTAGCGGGAGTGGAGATGAGCAGTTCTTC. This codes for CASSLVRSSGSGDEQFF.